Shown below are 11 T cell receptor beta chains from a single sample sequenced in a study of T cell repertoires in cytomegalovirus infection. A single record per CDR3 protein comes from TCRdb applying MiXCR to the reads. The table includes roughly 500,000 distinct CDR3 sequences, 16% detected once. Sequenced: CD8+ T cells from PBMCs. All receptors come from a human donor in good health (CMV status not recorded). Some clones in this sample may be carry-over from other donors' samples.

Worth noting for this clonotype: A much larger clone is a single base away; this may be a read error. The final CDR3 position lacks the conserved phenylalanine or tryptophan, pointing to a likely read error. The chain joins TRBV10-3 to TRBJ2-1, with 7 bases that match TRBD1. The CDR3 sequence is 17 residues long. V trimming: 10 bases; J trimming: 5 bases; junction bases outside the gene matches: 20. Germline values: CDR1 ENHRY, CDR2 SYGVKD. CDR3 DNA: TGTGCCACCAATCCCAGGACAGGCCCTACCCGCAACAATGAGCAGTTCTTA. This codes for CATNPRTGPTRNNEQFL.

The rearrangement uses TRBV19 and TRBJ1-3; D ambiguous. CDR3 length: 19 amino acids. Germline CDR1 LNHDA, CDR2 SQIVND (reference sequence). The germline V and J ends were trimmed by 1 base and 2 bases, with 21 bases remaining between them. This chain's CDR3 is CASSIGRDLGRGPGNTIYF. The DNA of the CDR3 is TGTGCCAGTAGTATAGGCCGCGACCTGGGGAGAGGGCCTGGAAACACCATATATTTT.

In this sample, this clonotype turned up many times. This chain connects TRBV7-6 to TRBJ2-3; the D gene is possibly TRBD2 (5 bases). The germline gives CDR1 SGHVS, CDR2 FNYEAQ. V was clipped by 2 bases and J by 2 bases, with 11 bases between them. The CDR3 is 15 residues long. The CDR3: CASSLIGLATDTQYF. The CDR3 DNA sequence: TGTGCCAGCAGCTTAATAGGGCTAGCCACAGATACGCAGTATTTT.

The chain combines TRBV9 with TRBJ1-1; tentatively, D is TRBD1 (5 bases). The V gene's germline CDR1 is SGDLS and CDR2 YYNGEE. The CDR3 contains 16 residues. The V end was cut by 4 bases, the J end by 10 bases, with 26 bases between. The CDR3 nucleotides read TGTGCCAGCAGCTCCCGGGCGGCGATGGAACCGGGACTAGCTTTCTTT. Its translation: CASSSRAAMEPGLAFF.

The genes are TRBV9 and TRBJ1-2; possibly TRBD1 for D (5 bases). This CDR3 is built from 14 residues. Per the germline V gene, CDR1 is SGDLS and CDR2 is YYNGEE. Between the trimmed V and J ends, which lost 3 bases and 5 bases, there was a span of 14 bases. The CDR3 region is CASSGEGSDYGYTF. The CDR3 DNA is TGTGCCAGCAGCGGTGAGGGGAGCGATTATGGCTACACCTTC.

This clonotype was observed a handful of times. This chain joins TRBV19 and TRBJ1-1; D is uncertain. In germline, CDR1 is LNHDA, CDR2 SQIVND (reference sequence). The CDR3 has 15 residues. V dropped 6 bases and J dropped 0 bases, with 14 bases sitting between them. As DNA, the CDR3 is TGTGCCAGTAGCCCGGCTCGTTTCATGAACACTGAAGCTTTCTTT. This codes for CASSPARFMNTEAFF.

This clonotype appeared a few times. The chain combines TRBV27 with TRBJ1-5; 9 bases line up with TRBD1. The V segment lost 4 bases and the J segment 3 bases; nucleotides outside the gene matches: 13. The length of the CDR3 is 18 residues. CDR1 is MNHEY and CDR2 is SMNVEV in the germline V gene (reference sequence). The CDR3 loop reads CASSSTGTGRGANQPQHF. DNA for the CDR3: TGTGCCAGCAGTTCCACCGGGACAGGGAGGGGGGCCAATCAGCCCCAGCATTTT.

The V call is TRBV9, the J call TRBJ1-1; D gene ambiguous. V lost 0 bases to trimming and J lost 5 bases, with 17 bases between them. This CDR3 region has 16 residues. The V gene's germline CDR1 is SGDLS and CDR2 YYNGEE. Written as DNA, the CDR3 is TGTGCCAGCAGCGTAGGGGTGACGGTCGTTGGGACTGAAGCTTTCTTT. It yields the protein CASSVGVTVVGTEAFF.

This clonotype was detected many times. This chain connects TRBV10-3 to TRBJ2-7; possibly TRBD1 for D (6 bases). The ends were cut back, 10 bases at V and 2 bases at J, with 15 bases in the middle. In germline, CDR1 is ENHRY, CDR2 SYGVKD. CDR3 length: 13 amino acids. CDR3 sequence: CATNLPGAYEQYF. Here the CDR3 DNA reads TGTGCCACTAACCTCCCAGGGGCCTACGAGCAGTACTTC.

The sample holds many counts of this clonotype. The chain couples TRBV27 to TRBJ1-1; D is unresolved. Germline V gene lookup returns CDR1 MNHEY and CDR2 SMNVEV (reference sequence). The CDR3 loop spans 12 amino acids. V lost 6 bases and J 0 bases, leaving 5 bases between the germline ends. The CDR3 is CASRSMNTEAFF. The DNA for the CDR3 is TGTGCCAGCAGGTCTATGAACACTGAAGCTTTCTTT.

V usage is TRBV7-8 and J usage is TRBJ1-3, with D unclear. CDR3 size: 15 residues. Per the germline V gene, CDR1 is SGHVS and CDR2 is FQNEAQ. The V end lost 5 bases, the J end lost 4 bases, and 15 bases lay between the germline ends. CDR3 amino acids: CASSLESGVGNTIYF. The CDR3 DNA reads TGTGCCAGCAGCCTTGAGTCCGGGGTCGGAAACACCATATATTTT.